This entry concerns a single T cell receptor (beta chain). Its specificity is unknown. The sample originates from a study of T-cell reconstitution after alpha-beta-depleted transplantation in children. Broader study findings: Several patients had high TCRbeta diversity at day 60; it came from surviving recipient T cells and thymic progenitors. T-cell numbers and diversity, one year after transplant, stemmed largely from T cells that were newly produced.

The CDR3 sequence is 18 residues long. V lost 0 bases and J 2 bases, leaving 18 bases between the germline ends. Per the germline V gene, CDR1 is LGHNA and CDR2 is YNFKEQ. Using unique molecular identifiers, the investigators prepared the TCRbeta library. TCRdb re-called the PCR reads with MiXCR, one entry per CDR3 protein. The sample has almost 250,000 distinct CDR3 sequences; about a quarter are singletons. The V and J genes are TRBV4-2 and TRBJ2-3; weak D call: TRBD2 (7 bases). This clonotype was sampled from a girl aged 2-10 years with Fanconi anemia, due to receive a stem cell transplant. Sample: PBMCs, taken before TCRalphabeta/CD19-depleted stem cell transplant. CDR3 DNA sequence: TGTGCCAGCAGCCAAGATCGCGGCGGGGGCTTAATCACAGATACGCAGTATTTT. Its translation: CASSQDRGGGLITDTQYF.